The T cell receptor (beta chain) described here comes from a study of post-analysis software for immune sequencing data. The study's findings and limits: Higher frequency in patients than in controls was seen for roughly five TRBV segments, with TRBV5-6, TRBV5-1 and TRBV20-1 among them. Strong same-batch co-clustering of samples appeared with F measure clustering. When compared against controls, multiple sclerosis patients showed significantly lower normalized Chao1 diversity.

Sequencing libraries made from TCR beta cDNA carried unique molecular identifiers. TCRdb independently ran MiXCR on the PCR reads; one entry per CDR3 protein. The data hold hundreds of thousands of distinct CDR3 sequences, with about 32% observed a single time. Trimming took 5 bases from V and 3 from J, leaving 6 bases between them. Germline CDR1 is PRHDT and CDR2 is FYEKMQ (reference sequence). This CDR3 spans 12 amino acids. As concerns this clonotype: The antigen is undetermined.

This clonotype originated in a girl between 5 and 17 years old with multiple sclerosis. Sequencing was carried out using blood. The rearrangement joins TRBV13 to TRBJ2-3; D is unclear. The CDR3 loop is CASSKGTDTQYF. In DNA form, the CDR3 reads TGTGCCAGCAGCAAAGGGACAGATACGCAGTATTTT.